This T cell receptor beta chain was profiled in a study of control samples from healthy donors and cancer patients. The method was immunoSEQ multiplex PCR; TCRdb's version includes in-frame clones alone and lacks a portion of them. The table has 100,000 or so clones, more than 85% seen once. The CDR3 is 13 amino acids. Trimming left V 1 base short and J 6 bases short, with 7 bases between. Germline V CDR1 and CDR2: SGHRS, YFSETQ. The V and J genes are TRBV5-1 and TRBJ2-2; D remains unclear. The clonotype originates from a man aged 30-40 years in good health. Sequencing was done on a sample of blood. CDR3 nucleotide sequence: TGCGCCAGCAGCTTGCGGACGGCCGGGGAGCTGTTTTTT. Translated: CASSLRTAGELFF.